The next 17 T cell receptor beta chains were all read from a single sample in a study of shared clonotypes between healthy human individuals. This table comes from immunoSEQ multiplex PCR, and its TCRdb copy is limited to in-frame clones, with some not included. The repertoire holds about half a million clones, more than 65% seen once, with 10% to 15% in the top ten. Specimen: PBMCs. The receptors come from a woman in her 40s in good health. Some clones in this sample may be carry-over from other donors' samples.

The chain joins TRBV7-3 to TRBJ2-2, with TRBD2 matching over 7 bases. V lost 0 bases and J lost 4; bases outside the gene matches: 11. Germline lookup yields CDR1 SGHTA and CDR2 FQGTGA. This CDR3 spans 18 amino acids. CDR3 sequence: CASSLTPGRRAGTGELFF. Written as DNA, the CDR3 is TGTGCCAGCAGCTTAACGCCCGGGAGGAGGGCGGGCACCGGGGAGCTGTTTTTT.

The V gene is TRBV7-9, the J gene TRBJ2-6; D not resolved. Trimming removed 5 bases at V and 0 bases at J, with 5 bases between. Germline V lookup: CDR1 SEHNR, CDR2 FQNEAQ (reference sequence). This CDR3 is 14 amino acids long. CDR3 DNA: TGTGCCAGCAGCGCTGACTCTGGGGCCAACGTCCTGACTTTC. Protein: CASSADSGANVLTF.

The chain has TRBV14 and TRBJ2-5, with 8 bases lining up with TRBD1. V trimming: 2 bases; J trimming: 4 bases; junction bases outside the gene matches: 6. The CDR3 covers 15 residues. Germline lookup yields CDR1 SGHDN and CDR2 FVKESK. For the CDR3, the DNA is TGTGCCAGCAGCCAACTCGACAGGGGAGGAGAGACCCAGTACTTC. Protein product: CASSQLDRGGETQYF. The complete variable domain, with remaining parts taken from reference TRBV14 and TRBJ2-5, reads EAGVTQFPSHSVIEKGQTVTLRCDPISGHDNLYWYRRVMGKEIKFLLHFVKESKQDESGMPNNRFLAERTGGTYSTLKVQPAELEDSGVYFCASSQLDRGGETQYFGPGTRLLVL.

The chain's CDR3 is CASSQQATNEKLFF. CDR3 bases: TGTGCCAGCAGTCAACAAGCAACTAATGAAAAACTGTTTTTT. The chain links TRBV2 to TRBJ1-4; D is unresolved. V shed 5 bases and J shed 0 bases, with 7 bases lying between them. The length of the CDR3 is 14 residues. Germline-derived CDR1 and CDR2 are SNHLY and FYNNEI.

This clone was recorded a few times. This chain joins TRBV5-4 and TRBJ1-2, with D possibly being TRBD1 (6 bases). Trimming took 0 bases from V and 2 from J, leaving 11 bases between them. This CDR3 contains 15 residues. The V gene's germline CDR1 is SGHNT and CDR2 YYREEE (reference sequence). CDR3 sequence: CASSLEETGNYGYTF. As DNA, the CDR3 is TGTGCCAGCAGCTTGGAGGAAACAGGGAACTATGGCTACACCTTC.

This chain uses TRBV5-5 with TRBJ1-3; D ambiguous. Trimming left V 6 bases short and J 4 bases short, with 8 bases between. The germline CDR1 and CDR2 sequences are SGHKS and YYEKEE (reference sequence). CDR3 length: 12 amino acids. Written as DNA, the CDR3 is TGTGCCAGCACCCGGGCGGGAAACACCATATATTTT. It specifies CASTRAGNTIYF.

Only a few counts were recorded for this clone. This chain uses TRBV28 with TRBJ2-4; a possible D gene is TRBD2 (6 bases). Germline V gene lookup returns CDR1 MDHEN and CDR2 SYDVKM. The length of the CDR3 is 18 residues. V lost 6 bases and J 0 bases, leaving 21 bases between the germline ends. The CDR3 spells CASSPGVTGFLAKNIQYF. In nucleotides, the CDR3 is TGTGCCAGCAGCCCGGGGGTGACGGGGTTCCTAGCCAAAAACATTCAGTACTTC.

The rearrangement joins TRBV29-1 to TRBJ1-1; D is undetermined. Germline-derived CDR1 and CDR2 are SQVTM and ANQGSEA. This CDR3 spans 12 amino acids. V was clipped by 5 bases and J by 3 bases, with 10 bases between them. CDR3 residues: CSVSPVDTEAFF. CDR3 nucleotides: TGCAGCGTTAGCCCCGTGGACACTGAAGCTTTCTTT. Complete variable domain (other parts from reference TRBV29-1 and TRBJ1-1): SAVISQKPSRDICQRGTSLTIQCQVDSQVTMMFWYRQQPGQSLTLIATANQGSEATYESGFVIDKFPISRPNLTFSTLTVSNMSPEDSSIYLCSVSPVDTEAFFGQGTRLTVV.

In its sample, this clone was seen a few times. V and J are TRBV28 and TRBJ2-7; 13 bases agree with TRBD2. The CDR3 runs to 18 residues. The V segment lost 2 bases and the J segment 4 bases; nucleotides outside the gene matches: 11. In germline, CDR1 is MDHEN, CDR2 SYDVKM. The CDR3 DNA reads TGTGCCAGCAGTTTAGCACTGGGACTAGCGGGGCTTGGGTACGAGCAGTACTTC. The encoded protein is CASSLALGLAGLGYEQYF.

The chain recombines TRBV5-1 with TRBJ2-7, with D maybe TRBD1 (6 bases). In germline, CDR1 is SGHRS, CDR2 YFSETQ. V lost 3 bases to trimming and J lost 2 bases, with 15 bases between them. This CDR3 is built from 15 residues. This CDR3 reads CASSSSGQSAYEQYF. The CDR3 nucleotides read TGCGCCAGCAGCTCTTCCGGACAGTCGGCCTACGAGCAGTACTTC.

This clone was counted only a few times. The J gene is TRBJ2-3, the V gene TRBV10-3; D gene ambiguous. The CDR3 totals 14 residues. V was pared by 4 bases and J by 6 bases, with 14 bases between. From germline, CDR1 is ENHRY and CDR2 SYGVKD. CDR3 amino acids: CAISGPSVRDTQYF. Here the CDR3 DNA reads TGTGCCATCAGTGGGCCCTCAGTGCGCGATACGCAGTATTTT.

CDR3 nucleotide sequence: TGTGCCAGCAGTGGGACTAGCGGGAGGACGGAGACCCAGTACTTC. Translated, it gives CASSGTSGRTETQYF. V gene TRBV2 combines with J gene TRBJ2-5; 14 nucleotides agree with TRBD2. J was trimmed by 5 bases and V by 4 bases; bases with no gene match: 3. Per germline, CDR1 SNHLY and CDR2 FYNNEI. CDR3 length: 15 amino acids.

The chain is built from TRBV7-2 and TRBJ2-5; 13 bases line up with TRBD2. This CDR3 has 18 residues. In germline, CDR1 is SGHTA, CDR2 FQGNSA. V was pared by 5 bases and J by 1 base, with 10 bases of the junction left unmatched. The CDR3: CASSRRTSGSGGQETQYF. The CDR3 coding sequence is TGTGCCAGCAGCCGAAGGACTAGCGGGAGCGGGGGCCAAGAGACCCAGTACTTC.

The chain employs TRBV7-8 and TRBJ1-2, with unresolved D. This CDR3 is built from 13 residues. Trimming shortened V by 0 bases and J by 5 bases, and 7 bases separated the two germline ends. Germline V gives CDR1 SGHVS, CDR2 FQNEAQ. CDR3 region: CASSLAAGYGYTF. CDR3 in DNA: TGTGCCAGCAGCTTAGCCGCGGGATATGGCTACACCTTC.

This rearrangement joins TRBV7-9 to TRBJ2-5; maybe TRBD2 (6 bases). This CDR3 spans 15 amino acids. Germline CDR1 and CDR2: SEHNR and FQNEAQ (reference sequence). Trimming stripped 3 bases from V and 5 bases from J, with 16 bases between. The CDR3 spells CASSFVGGGEETQYF. The CDR3 DNA reads TGTGCCAGCAGCTTTGTCGGAGGAGGGGAGGAGACCCAGTACTTC.

The chain recombines TRBV5-4 with TRBJ2-1; D is ambiguous. Germline CDR1 and CDR2: SGHNT and YYREEE (reference sequence). This CDR3 region has 14 residues. V gave up 0 bases and J gave up 13 bases, with 17 bases separating them. Here the CDR3 reads CASSLGFRSFNQFF. The CDR3 nucleotides read TGTGCCAGCAGCTTGGGGTTTCGGTCGTTCAACCAGTTCTTC.

The J gene is TRBJ1-5, the V gene TRBV5-6; TRBD1 might be the D (5 bases). Germline V gene data show CDR1 as SGHDT and CDR2 as YYEEEE. The ends were cut back, 4 bases at V and 0 bases at J, with 11 bases in the middle. The CDR3 runs to 15 residues. In DNA, the CDR3 is TGTGCCAGCAGCCCATGGGACCGTAGCAATCAGCCCCAGCATTTT. The encoded protein is CASSPWDRSNQPQHF.